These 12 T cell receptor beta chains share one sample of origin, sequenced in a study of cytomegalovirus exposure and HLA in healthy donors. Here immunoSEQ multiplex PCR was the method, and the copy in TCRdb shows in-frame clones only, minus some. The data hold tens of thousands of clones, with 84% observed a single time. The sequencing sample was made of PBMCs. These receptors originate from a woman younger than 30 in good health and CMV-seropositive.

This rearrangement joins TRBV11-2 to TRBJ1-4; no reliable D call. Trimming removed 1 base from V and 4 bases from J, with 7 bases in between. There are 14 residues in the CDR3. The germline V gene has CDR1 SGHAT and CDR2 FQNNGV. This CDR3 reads CASSLVAVNEKLFF. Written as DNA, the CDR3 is TGTGCCAGCAGCTTAGTGGCAGTTAATGAAAAACTGTTTTTT. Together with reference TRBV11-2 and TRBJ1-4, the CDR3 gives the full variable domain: EAGVAQSPRYKIIEKRQSVAFWCNPISGHATLYWYQQILGQGPKLLIQFQNNGVVDDSQLPKDRFSAERLKGVDSTLKIQPAKLEDSAVYLCASSLVAVNEKLFFGSGTQLSVL.

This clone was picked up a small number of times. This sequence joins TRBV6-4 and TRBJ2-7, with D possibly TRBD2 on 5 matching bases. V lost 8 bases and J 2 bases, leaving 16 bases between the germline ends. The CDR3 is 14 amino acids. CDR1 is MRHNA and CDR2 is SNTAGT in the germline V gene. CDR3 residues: CASGGLKAPYEQYF. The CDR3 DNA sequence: TGTGCCAGCGGCGGGCTGAAGGCTCCCTACGAGCAGTACTTC.

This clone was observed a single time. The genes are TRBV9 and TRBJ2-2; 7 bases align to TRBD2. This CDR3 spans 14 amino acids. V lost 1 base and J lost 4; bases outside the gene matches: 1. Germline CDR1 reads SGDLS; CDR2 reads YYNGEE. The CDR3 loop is CASSVWGGTGELFF. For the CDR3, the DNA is TGTGCCAGCAGCGTATGGGGGGGCACCGGGGAGCTGTTTTTT.

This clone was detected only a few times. The CDR3 DNA reads as TGTGCCAGCAGCTTGTTCCTCAGGGAAGTCTACGAGCAGTACTTC. Amino acids: CASSLFLREVYEQYF. V is TRBV5-8 and J is TRBJ2-7; D possibly corresponds to TRBD1 (5 bases). Looked up from germline, CDR1 is SGHTS and CDR2 is YDEGEE. The CDR3 consists of 15 residues. V lost 1 base and J lost 3, with 14 bases in between. The full variable domain, in which reference TRBV5-8 and TRBJ2-7 provide the parts outside the CDR3, is EAGVTQSPTHLIKTRGQQATLRCSPISGHTSVYWYQQALGLGLQFLLWYDEGEERNRGNFPPRFSGRQFPNYSSELNVNALELEDSALYLCASSLFLREVYEQYFGPGTRLTVT.

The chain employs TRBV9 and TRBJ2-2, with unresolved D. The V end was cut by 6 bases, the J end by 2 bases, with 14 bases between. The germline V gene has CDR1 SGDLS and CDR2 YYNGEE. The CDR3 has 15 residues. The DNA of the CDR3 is TGTGCCAGCAACCAACAGTTCCTAAACACCGGGGAGCTGTTTTTT. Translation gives CASNQQFLNTGELFF.

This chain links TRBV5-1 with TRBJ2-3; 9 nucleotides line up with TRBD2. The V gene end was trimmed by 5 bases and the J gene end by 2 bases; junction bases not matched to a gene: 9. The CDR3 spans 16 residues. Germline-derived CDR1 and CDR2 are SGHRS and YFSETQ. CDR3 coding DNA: TGCGCCAGCAGTCTTGCTAGCGGGGCCTACACAGATACGCAGTATTTT. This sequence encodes CASSLASGAYTDTQYF.

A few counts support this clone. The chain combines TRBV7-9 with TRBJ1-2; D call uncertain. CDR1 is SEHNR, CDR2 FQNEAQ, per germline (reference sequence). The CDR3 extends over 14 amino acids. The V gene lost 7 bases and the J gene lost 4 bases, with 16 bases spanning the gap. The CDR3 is CASTDISGSYGYTF. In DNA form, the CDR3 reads TGTGCCAGCACCGATATCAGCGGAAGCTATGGCTACACCTTC.

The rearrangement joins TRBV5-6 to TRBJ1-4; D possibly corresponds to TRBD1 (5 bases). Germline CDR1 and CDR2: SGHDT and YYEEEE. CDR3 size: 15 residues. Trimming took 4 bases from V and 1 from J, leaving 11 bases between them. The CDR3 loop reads CASSPLDRTNEKLFF. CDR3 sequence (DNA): TGTGCCAGCAGCCCGCTCGACAGAACTAATGAAAAACTGTTTTTT.

CDR3 DNA sequence: TGCGCCAGCAGCCAAGTGACAGGTGGAAACACCATATATTTT. This gives the protein CASSQVTGGNTIYF. The rearrangement links TRBV4-1 to TRBJ1-3; D possibly corresponds to TRBD1 (6 bases). V lost 1 base and J lost 3, with 7 bases in between. The CDR3 has 14 amino acids. CDR1 and CDR2 (germline): MGHRA, YSYEKL.

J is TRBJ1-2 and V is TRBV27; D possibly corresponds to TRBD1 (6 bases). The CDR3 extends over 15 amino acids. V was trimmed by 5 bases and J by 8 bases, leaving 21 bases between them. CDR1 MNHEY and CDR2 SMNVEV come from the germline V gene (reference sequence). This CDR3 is CASSEPGQGPEGYTF. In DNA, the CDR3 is TGTGCCAGCAGTGAACCGGGACAAGGGCCGGAGGGCTACACCTTC.

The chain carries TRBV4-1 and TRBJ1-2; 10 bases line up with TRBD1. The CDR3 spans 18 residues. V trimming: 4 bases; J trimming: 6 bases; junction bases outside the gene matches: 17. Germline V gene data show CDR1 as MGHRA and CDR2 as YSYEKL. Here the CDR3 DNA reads TGCGCCAGCAGCCCACGAAGGGCGGGACAGGGGAGCCCTCATGGCTACACCTTC. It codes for CASSPRRAGQGSPHGYTF.

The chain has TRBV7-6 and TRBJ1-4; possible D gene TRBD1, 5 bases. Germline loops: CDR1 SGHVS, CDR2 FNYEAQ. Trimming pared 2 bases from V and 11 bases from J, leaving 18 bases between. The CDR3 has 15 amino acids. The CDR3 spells CASSLNYLGRGKLFF. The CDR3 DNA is TGTGCCAGCAGCTTAAATTATCTGGGACGGGGGAAACTGTTTTTT.